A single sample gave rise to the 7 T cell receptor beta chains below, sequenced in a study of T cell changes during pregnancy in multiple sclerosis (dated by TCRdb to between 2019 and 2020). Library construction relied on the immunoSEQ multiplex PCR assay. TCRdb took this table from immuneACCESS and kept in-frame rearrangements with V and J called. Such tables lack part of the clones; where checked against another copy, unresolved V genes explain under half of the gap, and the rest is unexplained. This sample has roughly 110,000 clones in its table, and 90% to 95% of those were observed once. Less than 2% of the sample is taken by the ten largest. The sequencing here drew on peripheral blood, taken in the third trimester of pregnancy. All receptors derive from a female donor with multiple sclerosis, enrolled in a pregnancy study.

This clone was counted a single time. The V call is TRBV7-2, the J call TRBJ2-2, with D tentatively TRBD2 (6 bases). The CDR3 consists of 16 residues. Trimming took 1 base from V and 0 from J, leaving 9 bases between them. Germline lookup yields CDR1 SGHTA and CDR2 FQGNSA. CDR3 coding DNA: TGTGCCAGCAGCTTAGGATCGGGGGCGAACACCGGGGAGCTGTTTTTT. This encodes CASSLGSGANTGELFF.

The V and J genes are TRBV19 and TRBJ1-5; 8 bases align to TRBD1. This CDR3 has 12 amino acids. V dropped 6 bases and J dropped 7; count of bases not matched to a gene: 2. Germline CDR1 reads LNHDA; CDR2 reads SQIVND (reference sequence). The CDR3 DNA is TGTGCCAGTAGGCAGGGGGCCCAGCCCCAGCATTTT. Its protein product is CASRQGAQPQHF.

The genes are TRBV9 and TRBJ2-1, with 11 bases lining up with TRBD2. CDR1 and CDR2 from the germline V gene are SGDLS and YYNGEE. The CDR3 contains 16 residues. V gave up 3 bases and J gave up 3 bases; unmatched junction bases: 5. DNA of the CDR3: TGTGCCAGCAGCGGGCTAGCGGGAGGTCTCTACAATGAGCAGTTCTTC. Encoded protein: CASSGLAGGLYNEQFF.

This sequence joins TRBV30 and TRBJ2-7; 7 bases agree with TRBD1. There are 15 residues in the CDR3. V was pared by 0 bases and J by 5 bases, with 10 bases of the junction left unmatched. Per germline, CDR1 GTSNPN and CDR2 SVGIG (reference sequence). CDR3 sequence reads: CAWSVLQTGRDEQYF. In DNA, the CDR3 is TGTGCCTGGAGTGTATTGCAGACAGGGCGTGACGAGCAGTACTTC.

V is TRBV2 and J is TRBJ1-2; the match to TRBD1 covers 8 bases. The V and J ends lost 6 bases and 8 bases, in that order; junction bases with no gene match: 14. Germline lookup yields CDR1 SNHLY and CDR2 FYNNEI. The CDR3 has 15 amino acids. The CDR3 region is CASRYIQGDQGGYTF. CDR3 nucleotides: TGTGCCAGCAGATACATACAGGGGGACCAAGGGGGCTACACCTTC.

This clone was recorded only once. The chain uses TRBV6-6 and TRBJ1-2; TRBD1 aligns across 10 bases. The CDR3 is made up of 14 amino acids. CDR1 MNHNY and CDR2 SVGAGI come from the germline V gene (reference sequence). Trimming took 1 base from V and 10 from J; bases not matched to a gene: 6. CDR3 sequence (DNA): TGTGCCAGCAGTTACTTCGGGGACAGGGGAACCTACACCTTC. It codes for CASSYFGDRGTYTF.

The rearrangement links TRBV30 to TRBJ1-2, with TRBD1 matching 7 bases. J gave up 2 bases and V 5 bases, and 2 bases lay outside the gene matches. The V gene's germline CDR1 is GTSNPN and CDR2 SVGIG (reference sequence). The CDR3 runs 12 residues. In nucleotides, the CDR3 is TGTGCCTGGGGCAGGGGGAACTATGGCTACACCTTC. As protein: CAWGRGNYGYTF.